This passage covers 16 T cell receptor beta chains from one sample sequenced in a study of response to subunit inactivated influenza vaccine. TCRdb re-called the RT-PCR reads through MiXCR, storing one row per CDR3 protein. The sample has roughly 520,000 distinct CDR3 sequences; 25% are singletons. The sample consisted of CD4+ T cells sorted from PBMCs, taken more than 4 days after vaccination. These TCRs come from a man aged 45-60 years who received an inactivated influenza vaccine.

The CDR3: CASSLFRAQLYGYTF. The CDR3 region has the DNA TGTGCCAGCAGTTTATTCCGGGCCCAACTCTATGGCTACACCTTC. This chain joins TRBV28 and TRBJ1-2; no clear D. Germline-derived CDR1 and CDR2 are MDHEN and SYDVKM. The CDR3 runs 15 residues. Trimming cost V 1 base and J 4 bases, with 13 bases left between them.

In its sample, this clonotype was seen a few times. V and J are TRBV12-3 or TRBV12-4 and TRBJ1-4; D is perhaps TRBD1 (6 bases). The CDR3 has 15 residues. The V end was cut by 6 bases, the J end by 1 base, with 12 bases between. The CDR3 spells CASSPDRRTNEKLFF. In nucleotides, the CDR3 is TGTGCCAGCAGCCCCGACAGGAGAACTAATGAAAAACTGTTTTTT.

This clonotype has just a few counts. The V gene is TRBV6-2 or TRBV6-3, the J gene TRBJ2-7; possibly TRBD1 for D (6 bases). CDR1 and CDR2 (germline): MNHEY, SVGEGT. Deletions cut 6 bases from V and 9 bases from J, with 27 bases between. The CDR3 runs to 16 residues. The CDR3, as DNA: TGTGCCAGCAGCCCCCTTCGGGACATTTTCGACTTCGGGCAGTACTTC. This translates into CASSPLRDIFDFGQYF.

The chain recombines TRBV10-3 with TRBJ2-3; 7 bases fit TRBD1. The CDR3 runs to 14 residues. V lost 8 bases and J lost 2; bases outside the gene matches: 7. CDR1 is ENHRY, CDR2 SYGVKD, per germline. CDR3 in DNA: TGTGCCATCCAAAGGGGGCTAGACACAGATACGCAGTATTTT. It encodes CAIQRGLDTDTQYF.

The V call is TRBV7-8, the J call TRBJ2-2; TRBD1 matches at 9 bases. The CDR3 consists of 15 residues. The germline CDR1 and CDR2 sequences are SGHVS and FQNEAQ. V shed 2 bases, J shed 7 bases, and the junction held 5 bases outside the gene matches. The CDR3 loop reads CASSLKQGANGELFF. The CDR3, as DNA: TGTGCCAGCAGCTTAAAACAGGGGGCTAACGGGGAGCTGTTTTTT.

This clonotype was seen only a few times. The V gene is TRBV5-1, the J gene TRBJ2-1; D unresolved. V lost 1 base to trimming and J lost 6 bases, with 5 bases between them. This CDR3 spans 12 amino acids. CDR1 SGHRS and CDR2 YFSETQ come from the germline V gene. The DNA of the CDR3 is TGCGCCAGCAGCTTGTTGGTCAATGAGCAGTTCTTC. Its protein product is CASSLLVNEQFF.

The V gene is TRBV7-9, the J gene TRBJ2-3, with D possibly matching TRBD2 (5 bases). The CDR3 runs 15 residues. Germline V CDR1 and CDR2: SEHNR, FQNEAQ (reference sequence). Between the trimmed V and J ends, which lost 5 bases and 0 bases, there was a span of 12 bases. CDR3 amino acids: CASSDDGGSTDTQYF. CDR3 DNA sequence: TGTGCCAGCAGCGACGACGGAGGAAGCACAGATACGCAGTATTTT. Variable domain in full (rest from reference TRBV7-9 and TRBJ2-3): DTGVSQNPRHKITKRGQNVTFRCDPISEHNRLYWYRQTLGQGPEFLTYFQNEAQLEKSRLLSDRFSAERPKGSFSTLEIQRTEQGDSAMYLCASSDDGGSTDTQYFGPGTRLTVL.

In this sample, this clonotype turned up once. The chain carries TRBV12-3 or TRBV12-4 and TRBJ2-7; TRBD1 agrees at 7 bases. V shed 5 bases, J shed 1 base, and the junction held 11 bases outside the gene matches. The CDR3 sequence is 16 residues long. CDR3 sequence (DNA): TGTGCCAGCAGTCCTCCCCCGGGACAGCCATCCTACGAGCAGTACTTC. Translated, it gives CASSPPPGQPSYEQYF.

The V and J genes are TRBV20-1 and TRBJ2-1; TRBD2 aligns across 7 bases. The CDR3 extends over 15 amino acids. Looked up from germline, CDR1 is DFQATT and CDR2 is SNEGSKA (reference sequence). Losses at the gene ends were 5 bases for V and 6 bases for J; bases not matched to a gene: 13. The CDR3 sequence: CSAGRRGVGSNEQFF. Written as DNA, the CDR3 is TGCAGTGCTGGAAGACGGGGGGTCGGGAGCAATGAGCAGTTCTTC.

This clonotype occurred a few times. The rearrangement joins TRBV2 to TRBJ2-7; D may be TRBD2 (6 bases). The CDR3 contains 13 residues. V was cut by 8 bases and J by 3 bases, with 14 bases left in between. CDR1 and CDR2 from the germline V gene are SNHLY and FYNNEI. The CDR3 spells CASVRRGNYEQYF. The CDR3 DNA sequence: TGTGCCAGCGTGCGACGGGGGAACTACGAGCAGTACTTC. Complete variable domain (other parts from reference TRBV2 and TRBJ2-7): EPEVTQTPSHQVTQMGQEVILRCVPISNHLYFYWYRQILGQKVEFLVSFYNNEISEKSEIFDDQFSVERPDGSNFTLKIRSTKLEDSAMYFCASVRRGNYEQYFGPGTRLTVT.

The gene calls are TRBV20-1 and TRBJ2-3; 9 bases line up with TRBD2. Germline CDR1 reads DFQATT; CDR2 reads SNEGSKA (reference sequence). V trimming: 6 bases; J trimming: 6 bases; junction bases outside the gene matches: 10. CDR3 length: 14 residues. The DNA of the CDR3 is TGCAGTGCGGACCCCATTACTAGCGGGGATACGCAGTATTTT. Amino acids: CSADPITSGDTQYF.

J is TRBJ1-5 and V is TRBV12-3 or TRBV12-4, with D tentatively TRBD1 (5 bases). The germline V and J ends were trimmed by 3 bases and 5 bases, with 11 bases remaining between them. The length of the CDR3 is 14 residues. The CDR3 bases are TGTGCCAGCAGTTTCGGGGGGGGAGATCAGCCCCAGCATTTT. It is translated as CASSFGGGDQPQHF.

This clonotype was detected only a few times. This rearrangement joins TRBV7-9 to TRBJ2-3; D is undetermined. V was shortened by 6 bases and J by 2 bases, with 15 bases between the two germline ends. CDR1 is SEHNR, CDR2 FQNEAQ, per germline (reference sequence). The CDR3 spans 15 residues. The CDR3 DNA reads TGTGCCAGCAGTGCCATAGCTTCCTTCACAGATACGCAGTATTTT. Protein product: CASSAIASFTDTQYF.

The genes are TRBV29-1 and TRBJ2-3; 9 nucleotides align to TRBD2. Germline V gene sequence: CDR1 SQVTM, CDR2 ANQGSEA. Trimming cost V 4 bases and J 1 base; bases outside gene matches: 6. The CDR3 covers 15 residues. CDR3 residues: CSVVFGGRGTDTQYF. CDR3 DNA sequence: TGCAGCGTTGTCTTTGGCGGGAGGGGCACAGATACGCAGTATTTT.

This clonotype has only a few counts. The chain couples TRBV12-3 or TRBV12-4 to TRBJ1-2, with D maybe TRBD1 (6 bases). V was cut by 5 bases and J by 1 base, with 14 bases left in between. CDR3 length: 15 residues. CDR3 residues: CASSPRTALNYGYTF. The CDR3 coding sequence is TGTGCCAGCAGTCCCCGGACAGCTCTTAACTATGGCTACACCTTC.

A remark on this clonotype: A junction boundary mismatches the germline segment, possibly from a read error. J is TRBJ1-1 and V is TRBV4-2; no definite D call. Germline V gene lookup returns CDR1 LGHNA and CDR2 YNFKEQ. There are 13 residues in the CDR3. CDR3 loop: CASSQVSEADAFF. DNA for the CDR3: TGTGCCAGCAGCCAAGTTTCTGAGGCTGATGCTTTCTTT.